This T cell receptor beta chain was retrieved from a study of T cell responses to AZD1222 COVID-19 vaccine. CDR3 size: 13 residues. The germline V gene has CDR1 MDHEN and CDR2 SYDVKM. V lost 0 bases, J lost 6 bases, and 8 bases lay in between. Sequencing used immunoSEQ multiplex PCR; TCRdb keeps in-frame clones, though not all of them. The profile shows 100,000 to 150,000 clones, 90% of them singletons. Study-wide results and limits: Clonal diversity was possibly underestimated; the donors were predominantly white British and more often female. At study baseline, merely six AZD1222 recipients were seropositive.

As for this clone: Its antigen remains unidentified.

The V and J genes are TRBV28 and TRBJ1-2; D is unresolved. This receptor was obtained from an adult in good health. The source was peripheral blood, collected on day 0 of MenACWY control vaccination. The CDR3 sequence: CASSLWGRNGYTF. The CDR3 DNA is TGTGCCAGCAGTTTATGGGGCAGGAATGGCTACACCTTC.